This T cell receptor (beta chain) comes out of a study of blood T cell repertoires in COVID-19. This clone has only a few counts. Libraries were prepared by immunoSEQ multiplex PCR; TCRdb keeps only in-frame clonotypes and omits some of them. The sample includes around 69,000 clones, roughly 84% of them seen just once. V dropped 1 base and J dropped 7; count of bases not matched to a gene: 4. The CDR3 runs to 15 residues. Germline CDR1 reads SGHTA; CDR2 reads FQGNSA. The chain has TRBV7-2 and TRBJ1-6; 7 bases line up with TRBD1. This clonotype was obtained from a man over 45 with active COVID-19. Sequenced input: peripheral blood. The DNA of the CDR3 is TGTGCCAGCAGCTTAGAGGGGACAGCAAATTCACCCCTCCACTTT. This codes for CASSLEGTANSPLHF.